This T cell receptor beta chain was captured in a study of cytotoxic CD8 clonotypes in ibrutinib-treated CLL. Study observations and caveats: Clonality increased at ibrutinib response and stayed stable in sustained remission. At progression, however, it fell back toward baseline.

Clones were read by immunoSEQ multiplex PCR, and TCRdb kept only the in-frame ones, dropping some. The sample lists some 310,000 clones, 70% to 80% occurring once. This clone has more than one count but fewer than ten. The antigen remains undetermined. CDR1 and CDR2 from the germline V gene are KGHSH and LQKENI. V was trimmed by 2 bases and J by 6 bases, leaving 10 bases between them. The CDR3 covers 13 residues. The TCR was taken from a human donor with chronic lymphocytic leukemia. The chain carries TRBV18 and TRBJ1-2; D not certain. Sequencing was performed on PBMCs, taken before ibrutinib treatment. CDR3 sequence (DNA): TGTGCCAGCTCACCATCGGGCGGAGATGGCTACACCTTC. This encodes CASSPSGGDGYTF.